These T cell receptor beta chains were read from a single sample in a study of OX40 agonist ivuxolimab in advanced cancers. Only in-frame clones appear in the TCRdb table, and some are missing; sequencing was by immunoSEQ multiplex PCR. The sample consists of 55,000 to 80,000 clones, roughly 90% of them appearing once. The sequenced sample was CD4+ or CD8+ T cells sorted from blood, obtained in a trial of the OX40 agonist ivuxolimab. These receptors all stem from an adult with an advanced solid tumor such as melanoma, head and neck, liver or kidney cancer. The CDR3 runs from the conserved cysteine through the conserved F or W. D genes are given only for firm matches. Where a row states a size, it is once, few, many or the class of an expanded clone; other rows omit it.

CDR3	DNA	V	D	size	J
CASSEQSEQFF	TGTGCCAGCAGCGAGCAGAGTGAGCAGTTCTTC	TRBV9	-	-	TRBJ2-1
CASSLGVSGSFQETQYF	TGTGCCAGCAGCTTAGGGGTTAGCGGGTCTTTCCAAGAGACCCAGTACTTC	TRBV7-3	TRBD2	-	TRBJ2-5
CASSLGTGYGYTF	TGTGCCAGCAGCTTAGGGACTGGCTATGGCTACACCTTC	TRBV7-9	-	-	TRBJ1-2
CAWSVRLAGSHPQYF	TGTGCCTGGAGTGTACGCCTAGCGGGATCCCATCCGCAGTATTTT	TRBV30	TRBD2	-	TRBJ2-3
CASSFPENYGYTF	TGTGCCAGCAGCTTTCCAGAAAACTATGGCTACACCTTC	TRBV7-9	-	-	TRBJ1-2
CASSVFDRDLQETQYF	TGTGCCAGCAGCGTATTCGACAGGGACTTACAAGAGACCCAGTACTTC	TRBV9	-	-	TRBJ2-5
CASTSGQGNYEQYF	TGTGCCAGCACTTCTGGGCAGGGAAACTACGAGCAGTACTTC	TRBV6-5	-	-	TRBJ2-7
CASSTVAGEMDTQYF	TGCGCCAGCAGCACGGTAGCGGGAGAGATGGATACGCAGTATTTT	TRBV5-1	TRBD2	-	TRBJ2-3
CASSALGQGAGEQYF	TGTGCCAGCAGCGCCTTGGGGCAGGGGGCGGGTGAGCAGTACTTC	TRBV11-1	TRBD1	-	TRBJ2-7
CASRAGLDTGELFF	TGTGCCAGCAGGGCCGGACTCGACACCGGGGAGCTGTTTTTT	TRBV6-6	-	-	TRBJ2-2
CASGTGTGTDTQYF	TGTGCCAGCGGCACCGGGACAGGCACAGATACGCAGTATTTT	TRBV6-5	TRBD1	-	TRBJ2-3
CASSLGTGYSPLHF	TGTGCCAGCAGCTTAGGAACGGGCTATTCACCCCTCCACTTT	TRBV7-3	-	-	TRBJ1-6
CASSSPNGVAGKQFF	TGTGCCAGCAGCTCCCCGAACGGGGTCGCGGGGAAGCAGTTCTTC	TRBV7-2	-	-	TRBJ2-1
CASSRVTAQAPQHF	TGTGCCAGCAGCCGAGTGACAGCTCAAGCGCCCCAGCATTTT	TRBV7-3	-	-	TRBJ1-5
CASSLTSESQETQYF	TGTGCCAGCAGCCTCACGTCTGAGTCTCAAGAGACCCAGTACTTC	TRBV7-3	-	-	TRBJ2-5
CASSVSGGQQETQYF	TGTGCCAGCAGTGTAAGTGGGGGACAGCAAGAGACCCAGTACTTC	TRBV2	TRBD1	-	TRBJ2-5
CASIPGGTGRTDTQYF	TGTGCCAGCATCCCAGGGGGGACAGGGAGAACAGATACGCAGTATTTT	TRBV5-4	TRBD1	-	TRBJ2-3
CASSSGLAGSTDTQYF	TGCGCCAGCAGCTCCGGACTAGCGGGGAGCACAGATACGCAGTATTTT	TRBV5-1	TRBD2	-	TRBJ2-3
CASSLQGADTEAFF	TGCGCCAGCAGCCTACAGGGGGCGGACACTGAAGCTTTCTTT	TRBV5-1	TRBD1	-	TRBJ1-1
CASRLDQTVTDTQYF	TGTGCCAGCCGGCTTGACCAAACAGTCACAGATACGCAGTATTTT	TRBV6-5	-	-	TRBJ2-3
CASRARAQEGSAFF	TGTGCCAGCAGAGCCAGGGCCCAAGAGGGATCGGCTTTCTTT	TRBV27	-	once	TRBJ1-1
CASNWGQGAREQYF	TGTGCCAGCAACTGGGGACAGGGGGCTCGGGAGCAGTACTTC	TRBV6-5	TRBD1	-	TRBJ2-7
CASSAYRGGQETQYF	TGTGCCAGCAGCGCATACAGGGGGGGACAAGAGACCCAGTACTTC	TRBV9	-	-	TRBJ2-5
CASSLESVRVELFF	TGCGCCAGCAGCTTGGAAAGTGTGCGGGTAGAGCTGTTTTTT	TRBV5-1	-	-	TRBJ2-2
CASSKGGVGQPQHF	TGTGCCAGCAGCAAGGGCGGGGTTGGGCAGCCCCAGCATTTT	TRBV5-4	-	-	TRBJ1-5
CASSELGRVGYGYTF	TGTGCCAGCAGTGAATTGGGCAGGGTCGGCTATGGCTACACCTTC	TRBV25-1	-	-	TRBJ1-2
CASSVRPGTGELFF	TGTGCCAGCAGTGTGAGACCCGGTACCGGGGAGCTGTTTTTT	TRBV2	-	-	TRBJ2-2
CASSLDVRTYSGNTIYF	TGTGCCAGCAGCTTGGATGTCAGAACGTACTCTGGAAACACCATATATTTT	TRBV5-6	-	-	TRBJ1-3
CASSSAPTGTDTQYF	TGTGCCAGCAGCTCCGCTCCGACTGGCACAGATACGCAGTATTTT	TRBV11-2	-	-	TRBJ2-3
CASRGGNTIYF	TGTGCCAGCAGGGGTGGAAACACCATATATTTT	TRBV2	-	-	TRBJ1-3
CASSLIGDTQYF	TGTGCCAGCAGTTTAATAGGCGATACGCAGTATTTT	TRBV28	-	-	TRBJ2-3
CASSPILAGGNEQFF	TGTGCCAGCAGCCCCATTCTAGCGGGAGGAAATGAGCAGTTCTTC	TRBV9	TRBD2	-	TRBJ2-1
CASSQTGRREKLFF	TGTGCCAGCAGTCAAACAGGGAGAAGAGAAAAACTGTTTTTT	TRBV6-6	-	-	TRBJ1-4
CASSPGPNTEAFF	TGTGCCAGCAGCCCCGGTCCGAACACTGAAGCTTTCTTT	TRBV7-3	-	once	TRBJ1-1
CASSRGQSNQPQHF	TGTGCCAGCAGCCGGGGACAGAGCAATCAGCCCCAGCATTTT	TRBV7-2	TRBD1	-	TRBJ1-5
CASSERSAGRSYEQYF	TGTGCCAGCAGTGAAAGATCGGCGGGGAGATCATACGAGCAGTACTTC	TRBV2	-	-	TRBJ2-7
CASSPSGQETQYF	TGTGCCAGCAGCCCGTCGGGCCAAGAGACCCAGTACTTC	TRBV6-1	-	-	TRBJ2-5
CASSQGTGGMNTEAFF	TGTGCCAGCAGCCAAGGGACAGGGGGGATGAACACTGAAGCTTTCTTT	TRBV7-6	TRBD1	-	TRBJ1-1
CASSLEGWTSGRADTQYF	TGTGCCAGCAGCTTGGAGGGGTGGACTAGCGGGAGGGCAGATACGCAGTATTTT	TRBV5-4	TRBD2	-	TRBJ2-3
CAWSRGSSPLHF	TGTGCCTGGAGTAGGGGGTCTTCACCCCTCCACTTT	TRBV30	-	-	TRBJ1-6
CASGQGNTGELFF	TGTGCCAGTGGACAGGGGAACACCGGGGAGCTGTTTTTT	TRBV7-8	TRBD1	-	TRBJ2-2
CASSRTLSTDTQYF	TGTGCCAGCAGTAGGACATTAAGCACAGATACGCAGTATTTT	TRBV6-1	-	once	TRBJ2-3
CASTPGPSYEQYF	TGCGCCAGCACACCGGGTCCCTCCTACGAGCAGTACTTC	TRBV5-1	-	-	TRBJ2-7
CASSVRQEDTEAFF	TGTGCCAGCAGCGTACGACAGGAGGACACTGAAGCTTTCTTT	TRBV9	-	-	TRBJ1-1
CASSLRDRDHEQYF	TGTGCCAGCAGCTTGAGGGACAGGGACCACGAGCAGTACTTC	TRBV5-4	TRBD1	once	TRBJ2-7
CASSASGVNQPQHF	TGTGCCAGCAGCGCATCAGGAGTCAATCAGCCCCAGCATTTT	TRBV11-2	-	-	TRBJ1-5
CATKQREWNEQFF	TGTGCCACCAAACAGCGGGAGTGGAATGAGCAGTTCTTC	TRBV19	TRBD2	-	TRBJ2-1
CASSEGWGGPYEQYF	TGTGCCAGCAGTGAAGGATGGGGCGGGCCCTACGAGCAGTACTTC	TRBV6-1	-	-	TRBJ2-7
CASTRQGVGGNTIYF	TGTGCCAGCACCCGACAGGGGGTAGGTGGAAACACCATATATTTT	TRBV6-1	TRBD1	-	TRBJ1-3
CASSAARGAFYGYTF	TGTGCCAGCAGCGCAGCACGAGGGGCCTTCTATGGCTACACCTTC	TRBV7-8	-	-	TRBJ1-2
CASSIGTSGRAGELFF	TGTGCCAGTAGTATAGGGACTAGCGGGAGAGCCGGGGAGCTGTTTTTT	TRBV19	TRBD2	once	TRBJ2-2
CASSEVRGPGAGANVLTF	TGCGCCAGCAGCGAAGTCAGGGGCCCCGGGGCGGGGGCCAACGTCCTGACTTTC	TRBV5-1	-	-	TRBJ2-6
CAWSRSPGSQTQYF	TGTGCCTGGAGCCGCTCGCCAGGGAGCCAGACCCAGTACTTC	TRBV30	-	-	TRBJ2-5